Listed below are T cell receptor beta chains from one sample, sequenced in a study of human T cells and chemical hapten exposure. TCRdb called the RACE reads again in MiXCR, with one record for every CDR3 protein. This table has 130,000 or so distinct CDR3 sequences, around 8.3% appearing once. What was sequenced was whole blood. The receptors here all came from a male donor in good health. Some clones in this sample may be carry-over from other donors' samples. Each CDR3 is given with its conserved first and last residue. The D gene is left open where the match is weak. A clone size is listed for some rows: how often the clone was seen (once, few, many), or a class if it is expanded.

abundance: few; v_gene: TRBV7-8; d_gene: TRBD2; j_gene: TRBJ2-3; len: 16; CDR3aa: CASRITSGEPTDTQYF; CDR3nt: TGTGCCAGCAGGATAACTAGCGGGGAACCCACAGATACGCAGTATTTT
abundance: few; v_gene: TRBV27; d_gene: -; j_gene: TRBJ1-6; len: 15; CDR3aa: CASSLSGGSGSPLHF; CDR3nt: TGTGCCAGCAGTTTATCGGGGGGGAGTGGGTCACCCCTCCACTTT
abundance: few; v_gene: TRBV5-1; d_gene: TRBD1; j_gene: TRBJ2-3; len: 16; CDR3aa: CASSSGTGRWPDTQYF; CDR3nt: TGCGCCAGCAGCTCTGGGACAGGGAGATGGCCAGATACGCAGTATTTT
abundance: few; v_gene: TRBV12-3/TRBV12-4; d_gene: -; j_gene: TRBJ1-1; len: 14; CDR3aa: CASSFQQGNTEAFF; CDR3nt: TGTGCCAGCAGTTTCCAACAGGGTAACACTGAAGCTTTCTTT
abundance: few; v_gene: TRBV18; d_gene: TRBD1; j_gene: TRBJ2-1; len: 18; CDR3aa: CASSPTGTGARSSNEQFF; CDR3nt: TGTGCCAGCTCACCAACCGGGACAGGGGCGCGGAGCAGCAATGAGCAGTTCTTC
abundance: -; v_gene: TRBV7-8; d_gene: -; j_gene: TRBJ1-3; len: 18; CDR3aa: CASSLPRIVSSSGNTIYF; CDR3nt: TGTGCCAGCAGCTTACCCCGAATTGTCTCGAGCTCTGGAAACACCATATATTTT
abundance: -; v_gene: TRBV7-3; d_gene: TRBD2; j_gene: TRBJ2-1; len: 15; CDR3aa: CASSSLAGGLNEQFF; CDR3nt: TGTGCCAGCAGCTCACTAGCGGGGGGGCTCAATGAGCAGTTCTTC
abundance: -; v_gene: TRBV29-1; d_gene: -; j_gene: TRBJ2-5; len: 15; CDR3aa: CSVEPTRGARETQYF; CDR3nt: TGCAGCGTTGAACCTACCAGGGGGGCGCGAGAGACCCAGTACTTC
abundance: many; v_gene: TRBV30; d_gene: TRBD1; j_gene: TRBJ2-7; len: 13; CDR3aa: CAWSRTGVSEQYF; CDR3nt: TGTGCCTGGTCCCGGACAGGGGTTAGCGAGCAGTACTTC
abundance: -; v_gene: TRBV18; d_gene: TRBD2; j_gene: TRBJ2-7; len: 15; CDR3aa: CASSRGGTITYDQYF; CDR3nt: TGTGCCAGCTCCCGCGGAGGGACTATAACTTACGATCAGTACTTC
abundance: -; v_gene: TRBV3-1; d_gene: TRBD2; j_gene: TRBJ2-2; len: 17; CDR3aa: CASSQGGLAGRTGELFF; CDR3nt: TGTGCCAGCAGCCAAGGGGGACTAGCGGGTCGGACCGGGGAGCTGTTTTTT
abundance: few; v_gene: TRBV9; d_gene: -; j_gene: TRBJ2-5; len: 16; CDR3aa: CASSADGGAYQETQYF; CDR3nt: TGTGCCAGCAGCGCGGATGGCGGTGCCTACCAAGAGACCCAGTACTTC
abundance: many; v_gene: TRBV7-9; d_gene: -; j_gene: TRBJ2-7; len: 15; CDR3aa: CASSLAGDGSYEQYF; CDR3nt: TGTGCCAGCAGCTTAGCGGGGGACGGATCCTACGAGCAGTACTTC
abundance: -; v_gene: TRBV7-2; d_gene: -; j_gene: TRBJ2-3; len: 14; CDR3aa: CASKAGTETDTQYF; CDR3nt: TGTGCCAGCAAGGCAGGGACGGAGACAGATACGCAGTATTTT
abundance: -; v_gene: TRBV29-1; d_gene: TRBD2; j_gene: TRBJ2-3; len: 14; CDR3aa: CSVGLAGGTDTQYF; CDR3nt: TGCAGCGTTGGACTAGCGGGGGGCACAGATACGCAGTATTTT
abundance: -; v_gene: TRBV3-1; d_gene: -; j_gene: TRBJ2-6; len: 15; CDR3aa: CASSQNGGGANVLTF; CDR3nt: TGTGCCAGCAGCCAAAACGGAGGGGGGGCCAACGTCCTGACTTTC
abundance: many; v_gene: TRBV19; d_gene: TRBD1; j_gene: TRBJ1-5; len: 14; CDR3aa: CASSITGDRQPQHF; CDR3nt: TGTGCCAGTAGTATAACAGGGGACCGGCAGCCCCAGCATTTT
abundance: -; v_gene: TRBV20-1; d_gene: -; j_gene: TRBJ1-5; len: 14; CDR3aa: CSAKILGSNQPQHF; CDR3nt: TGCAGTGCCAAAATCCTTGGTAGCAATCAGCCCCAGCATTTT
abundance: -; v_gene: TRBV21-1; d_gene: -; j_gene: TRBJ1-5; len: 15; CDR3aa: CASSAPRWWTAPQHF; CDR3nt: TGTGCCAGCTCCGCCCCCCGGTGGTGGACAGCGCCCCAGCATTTT
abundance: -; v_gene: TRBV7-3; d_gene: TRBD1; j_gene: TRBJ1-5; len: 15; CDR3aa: CASSIRDRPLAPQHF; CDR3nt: TGTGCCAGCAGCATCCGGGACAGGCCCCTAGCGCCCCAGCATTTT
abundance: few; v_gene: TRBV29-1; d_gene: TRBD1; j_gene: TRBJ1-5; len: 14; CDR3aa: CSVVQGGEGQPQHF; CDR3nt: TGCAGCGTTGTACAGGGGGGCGAAGGTCAGCCCCAGCATTTT
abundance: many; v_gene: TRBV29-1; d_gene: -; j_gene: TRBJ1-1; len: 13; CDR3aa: CSVGYQMNTEAFF; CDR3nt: TGCAGCGTGGGATACCAGATGAACACTGAAGCTTTCTTT
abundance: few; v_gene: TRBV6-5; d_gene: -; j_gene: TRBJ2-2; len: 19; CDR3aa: CASSYSASLTFPYTGELFF; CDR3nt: TGTGCCAGCAGTTACTCCGCGTCACTGACCTTCCCCTACACCGGGGAGCTGTTTTTT
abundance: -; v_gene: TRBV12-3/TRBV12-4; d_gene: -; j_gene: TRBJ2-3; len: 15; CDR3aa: CASSLIAGSTDTQYF; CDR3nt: TGTGCCAGCAGTCTCATAGCAGGGAGCACAGATACGCAGTATTTT
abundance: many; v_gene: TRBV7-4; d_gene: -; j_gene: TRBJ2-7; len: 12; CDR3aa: CARGVLDYEQYF; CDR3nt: TGTGCCAGAGGGGTTCTCGACTACGAGCAGTACTTC
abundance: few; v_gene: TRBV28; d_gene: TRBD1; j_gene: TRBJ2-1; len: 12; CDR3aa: CASRDSFNEQFF; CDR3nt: TGTGCCAGCCGGGACAGTTTTAATGAGCAGTTCTTC
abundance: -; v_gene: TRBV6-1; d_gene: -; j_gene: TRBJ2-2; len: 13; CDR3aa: CASSVSRLGELFF; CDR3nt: TGTGCCAGCAGTGTATCCCGGCTGGGGGAGCTGTTTTTT
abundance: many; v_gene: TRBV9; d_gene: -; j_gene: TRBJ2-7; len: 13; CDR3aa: CASSPRLVHEQYF; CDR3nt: TGTGCCAGCAGCCCTCGACTAGTCCACGAGCAGTACTTC
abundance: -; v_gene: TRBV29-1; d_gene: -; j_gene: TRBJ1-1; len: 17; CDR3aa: CSVEDRTRSGGLGEAFF; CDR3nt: TGCAGCGTTGAAGATAGGACAAGGAGTGGGGGGCTTGGTGAAGCTTTCTTT
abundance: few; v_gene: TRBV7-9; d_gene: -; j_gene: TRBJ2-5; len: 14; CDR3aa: CASSLVSYQETQYF; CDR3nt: TGTGCCAGCAGCTTAGTCTCGTACCAAGAGACCCAGTACTTC
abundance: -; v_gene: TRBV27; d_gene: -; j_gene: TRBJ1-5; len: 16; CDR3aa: CASSEGRRGKRQPQHF; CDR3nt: TGTGCCAGCAGTGAAGGACGGCGGGGGAAACGGCAGCCCCAGCATTTT
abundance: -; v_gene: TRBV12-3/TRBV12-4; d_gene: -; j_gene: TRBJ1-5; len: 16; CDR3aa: CASSHGDKYSNQPQHF; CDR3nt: TGTGCCAGCAGTCACGGGGACAAGTATAGCAATCAGCCCCAGCATTTT
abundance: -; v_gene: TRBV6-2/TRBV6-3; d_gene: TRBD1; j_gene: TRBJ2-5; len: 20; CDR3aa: CASSYQTGENEHPNLETQYF; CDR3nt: TGTGCCAGCAGTTACCAGACAGGGGAGAATGAGCACCCTAACCTGGAGACCCAGTACTTC
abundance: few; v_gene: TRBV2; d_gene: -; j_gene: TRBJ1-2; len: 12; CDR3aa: CASSEVGASYTF; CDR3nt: TGTGCCAGCAGTGAAGTTGGGGCTAGCTACACCTTC
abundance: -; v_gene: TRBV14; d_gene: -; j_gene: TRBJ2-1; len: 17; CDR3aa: CASSQDPGTQRNNEQFF; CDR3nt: TGTGCCAGCAGCCAAGATCCAGGGACACAAAGAAACAATGAGCAGTTCTTC